The rows below give T cell receptor beta chains drawn from one sample of a study of blood T cells in healthy people across ages. TCRdb fed the 5' RACE reads into MiXCR, producing one record per CDR3 protein. The repertoire holds about 780,000 distinct CDR3 sequences, with 46% as singletons. Sequenced input: blood. The receptors originated from a man older than 75 in good health. Each CDR3 is given with its conserved first and last residue. The order of the fields is V gene, D gene, clone size, J gene, CDR3 DNA, CDR3 protein. A D gene is named only where the DNA matches it firmly. Part of the rows lack a size; the others show once, few, many or a class for expanded clones.

TRBV27	TRBD2	-	TRBJ2-1	TGTGCCAGCAGTGAAGAATCCGGGCTAGCGGGAGAACGGAGCTCCTACAATGAGCAGTTCTTC	CASSEESGLAGERSSYNEQFF
TRBV6-5	TRBD1	-	TRBJ2-1	TGTGCCAGCAGTTACTCGAGGGGGACAGGGAGTAGGAATGAGCAGTTCTTC	CASSYSRGTGSRNEQFF
TRBV20-1	-	-	TRBJ2-7	TGCAGTGCTAGAGATCTCCGGGGCAGCTCCTACGAGCAGTACTTC	CSARDLRGSSYEQYF
TRBV4-3	-	few	TRBJ2-5	TGCGCCAGCAGCCAAGTGCATAGGGGGCAAGAGACCCAGTACTTC	CASSQVHRGQETQYF
TRBV15	TRBD1	few	TRBJ2-3	TGTGCCACCAGCAGAGACCCAGGACAGGGGCGAGATACGCAGTATTTT	CATSRDPGQGRDTQYF
TRBV15	-	-	TRBJ2-4	TGTGCCACCAGCAGAGATCGGGGTGTCGGGCAGTACTTC	CATSRDRGVGQYF
TRBV28	-	-	TRBJ2-3	TGTGCCAGCAGTATGCCCGGGACAGATACGCAGTATTTT	CASSMPGTDTQYF
TRBV20-1	TRBD2	-	TRBJ2-5	TGCAGTGCTAGAGCTGGGACTATCCAAGAGACCCAGTACTTC	CSARAGTIQETQYF
TRBV5-1	-	few	TRBJ1-4	TGCGCCAGCAGCTTAGGACAGCTTGGGGAAAAACTGTTTTTT	CASSLGQLGEKLFF
TRBV5-1	TRBD2	-	TRBJ2-3	TGCGCCAGCAGCTTGTTTGAACTAGCGGGAGGTCTCGCCGGAGGCACAGATACGCAGTATTTT	CASSLFELAGGLAGGTDTQYF
TRBV4-1	TRBD1	few	TRBJ2-7	TGCGCCAGCAGCCAAGACGACAGGGGGTTTTCCTACGAGCAGTACTTC	CASSQDDRGFSYEQYF
TRBV12-3/TRBV12-4	TRBD1	few	TRBJ2-7	TGTGCCAGCAGTTTGATGGGACAGGGGGTTGGCGAGCAGTACTTC	CASSLMGQGVGEQYF
TRBV27	-	-	TRBJ2-1	TGTGCCAGCAGGAATAGGGAGGCGGAGACCCAGTTCTTC	CASRNREAETQFF
TRBV24-1	TRBD2	-	TRBJ2-1	TGTGCCACCAGTGATCTGCTAGCGGCACCCTACAATGAGCAGTTCTTC	CATSDLLAAPYNEQFF
TRBV7-2	-	once	TRBJ2-1	TGTGCCAGCAGCTTAGGGTCAGGAGCCTTCTACAATGAGCAGTTCTTC	CASSLGSGAFYNEQFF
TRBV27	-	-	TRBJ2-7	TGTGCCAGCAGTACGAAGGGACACCGCCCCTCCTACGAGCAGTACTTC	CASSTKGHRPSYEQYF
TRBV2	TRBD2	once	TRBJ2-3	TGTGCCAGCAGTGAGACTAGCGGGGGGGCAAATACGCAGTATTTT	CASSETSGGANTQYF
TRBV10-2	TRBD2	many	TRBJ2-1	TGCGCCAGCAGTCATTCCGGACTAGCGGGAGGGTACAATGAGCAGTTCTTC	CASSHSGLAGGYNEQFF
TRBV27	TRBD1	-	TRBJ2-7	TGTGCCAGCAGCCGTCCGGGACAGATTTCCTACGAGCAGTACTTC	CASSRPGQISYEQYF
TRBV24-1	-	few	TRBJ1-4	TGTGCCACCAGTGATCCGGGGGCTGATGAAAAACTGTTTTTT	CATSDPGADEKLFF
TRBV4-1	-	-	TRBJ2-4	TGCGCCAGCAGCCGGACGGGGGAAAACATTCAGTACTTC	CASSRTGENIQYF
TRBV24-1	TRBD2	many	TRBJ2-1	TGTGCCACCAGTCGAACTAGCGGGACCTACAATGAGCAGTTCTTC	CATSRTSGTYNEQFF
TRBV20-1	TRBD2	-	TRBJ2-1	TGCAGTGCGAGCCGACTCCTAGCGGGAAGACACAATGAGCAGTTCTTC	CSASRLLAGRHNEQFF
TRBV7-2	TRBD1	-	TRBJ1-6	TGTGCCAGCTCCCCGGGGGGACAGAAGAATTCACCCCTCCACTTT	CASSPGGQKNSPLHF
TRBV29-1	TRBD2	few	TRBJ2-3	TGCAGCGTTGATGGACTAGCGGAGTTCACAGATACGCAGTATTTT	CSVDGLAEFTDTQYF
TRBV20-1	TRBD2	-	TRBJ2-3	TGCAGTGGGCCTAGCGGGAGCTCAGATACGCAGTATTTT	CSGPSGSSDTQYF
TRBV3-1	-	-	TRBJ2-3	TGTGCCAGCAGACGGAAAGGTGGTACGCAGTATTTT	CASRRKGGTQYF
TRBV2	TRBD2	-	TRBJ2-1	TGTGCCAGCAGTGGAATTAGCGGGAAGGTCTACGATGAGCAGTTCTTC	CASSGISGKVYDEQFF
TRBV15	-	few	TRBJ2-7	TGTGCCACCAGCAGAGATGAGGGAACGGGTTACGAGCAGTACTTC	CATSRDEGTGYEQYF
TRBV20-1	TRBD2	-	TRBJ2-7	TGCAGTGCTAGAGATGGGACTAAAACTGGCTCCTACGAGCAGTACTTC	CSARDGTKTGSYEQYF
TRBV6-2/TRBV6-3	-	few	TRBJ2-1	TGTGCCAGCAGTTACATGAGGGTGAGCTCCTACAATGAGCAGTTCTTC	CASSYMRVSSYNEQFF
TRBV7-2	-	few	TRBJ2-7	TGTGCCAGCAGCCCTCTAGTGGGAGATCCCTACGAGCAGTACTTC	CASSPLVGDPYEQYF
TRBV20-1	TRBD2	few	TRBJ2-5	TGCAGTGTCGGGACTAGCGGGAGCTGGGAGACCCAGTACTTC	CSVGTSGSWETQYF
TRBV11-1	TRBD2	few	TRBJ2-5	TGTGCCAGCAGCATGGGACTAGCGGGAATACGGTACTTC	CASSMGLAGIRYF
TRBV11-2	-	few	TRBJ2-7	TGTGCCAGCAGCTTAGATGCTGGAGGGGGCCCTGGGCAGTACTTC	CASSLDAGGGPGQYF
TRBV10-3	-	-	TRBJ2-3	TGTGCCATCAGTGACTCTAGCCCAGATACGCAGTATTTT	CAISDSSPDTQYF
TRBV20-1	TRBD1	-	TRBJ1-4	TGCAGTGCTAGGACAGGGTTTCGAGAAAAACTGTTTTTT	CSARTGFREKLFF
TRBV19	TRBD1	few	TRBJ2-1	TGTGCCAGTAGTATAAGACAGGGGGGAAATGAGCAGTTCTTC	CASSIRQGGNEQFF
TRBV6-6	-	-	TRBJ1-1	TGTGCCAGCTCTCTTAAGGGGGGTGACACTGAAGCTTTCTTT	CASSLKGGDTEAFF
TRBV29-1	-	few	TRBJ2-1	TGCAGCGCCGATGGGGGCAGGGCTTACAATGAGCAGTTCTTC	CSADGGRAYNEQFF